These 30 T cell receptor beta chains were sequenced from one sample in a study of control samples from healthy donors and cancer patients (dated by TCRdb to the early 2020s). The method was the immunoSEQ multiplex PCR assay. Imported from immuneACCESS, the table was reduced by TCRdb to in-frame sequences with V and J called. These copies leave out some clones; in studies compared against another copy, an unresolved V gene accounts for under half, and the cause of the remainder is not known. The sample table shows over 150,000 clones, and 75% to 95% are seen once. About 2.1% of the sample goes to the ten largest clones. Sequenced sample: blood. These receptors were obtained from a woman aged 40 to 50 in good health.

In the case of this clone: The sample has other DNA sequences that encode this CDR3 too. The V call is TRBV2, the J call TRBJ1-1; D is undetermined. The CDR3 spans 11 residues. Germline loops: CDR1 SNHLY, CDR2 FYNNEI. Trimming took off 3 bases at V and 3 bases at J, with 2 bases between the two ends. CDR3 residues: CASSEYTEAFF. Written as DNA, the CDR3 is TGTGCCAGCAGTGAGTACACTGAAGCTTTCTTT. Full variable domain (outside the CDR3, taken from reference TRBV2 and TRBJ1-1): EPEVTQTPSHQVTQMGQEVILRCVPISNHLYFYWYRQILGQKVEFLVSFYNNEISEKSEIFDDQFSVERPDGSNFTLKIRSTKLEDSAMYFCASSEYTEAFFGQGTRLTVV.

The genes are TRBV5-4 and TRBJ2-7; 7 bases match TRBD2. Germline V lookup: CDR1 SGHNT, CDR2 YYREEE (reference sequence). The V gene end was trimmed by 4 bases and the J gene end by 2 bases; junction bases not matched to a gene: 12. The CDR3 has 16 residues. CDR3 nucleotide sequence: TGTGCCAGCAGCCCGGAGGATCCGCGGGGGACCTACGAGCAGTACTTC. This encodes CASSPEDPRGTYEQYF.

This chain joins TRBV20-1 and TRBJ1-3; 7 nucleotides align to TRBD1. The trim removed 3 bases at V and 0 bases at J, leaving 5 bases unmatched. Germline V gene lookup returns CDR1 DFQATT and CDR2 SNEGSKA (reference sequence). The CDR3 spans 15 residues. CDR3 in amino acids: CSASDRVNSGNTIYF. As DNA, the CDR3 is TGCAGTGCTAGTGACAGGGTAAACTCTGGAAACACCATATATTTT.

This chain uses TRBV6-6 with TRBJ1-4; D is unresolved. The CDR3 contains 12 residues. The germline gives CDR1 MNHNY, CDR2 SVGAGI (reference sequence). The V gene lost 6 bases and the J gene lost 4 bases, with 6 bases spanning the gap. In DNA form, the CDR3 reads TGTGCCAGCAGGAGAAATAATGAAAAACTGTTTTTT. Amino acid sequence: CASRRNNEKLFF.

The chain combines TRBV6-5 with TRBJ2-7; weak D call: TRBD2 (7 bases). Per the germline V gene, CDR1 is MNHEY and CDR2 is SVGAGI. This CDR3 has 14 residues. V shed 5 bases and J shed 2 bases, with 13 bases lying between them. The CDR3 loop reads CASSKQGLPYEQYF. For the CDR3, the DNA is TGTGCCAGCAGTAAACAGGGACTACCCTACGAGCAGTACTTC.

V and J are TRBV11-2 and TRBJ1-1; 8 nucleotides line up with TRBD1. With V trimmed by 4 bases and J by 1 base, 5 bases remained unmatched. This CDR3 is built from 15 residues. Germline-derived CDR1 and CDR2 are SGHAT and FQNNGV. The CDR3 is CASSSRQGRNTEAFF. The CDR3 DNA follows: TGTGCCAGCAGCTCGAGACAGGGGCGGAACACTGAAGCTTTCTTT.

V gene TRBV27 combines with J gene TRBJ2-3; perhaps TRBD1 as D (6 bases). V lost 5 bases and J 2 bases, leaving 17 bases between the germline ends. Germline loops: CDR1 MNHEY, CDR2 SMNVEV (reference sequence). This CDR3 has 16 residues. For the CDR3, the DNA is TGTGCCAGCAGTCCCGTTTGGGGGCGAATCACAGATACGCAGTATTTT. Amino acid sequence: CASSPVWGRITDTQYF.

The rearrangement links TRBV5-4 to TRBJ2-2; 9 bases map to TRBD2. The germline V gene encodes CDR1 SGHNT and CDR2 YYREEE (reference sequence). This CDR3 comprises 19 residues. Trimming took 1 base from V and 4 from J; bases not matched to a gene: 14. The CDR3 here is CASSLRVPTAGGLTGELFF. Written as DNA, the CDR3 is TGTGCCAGCAGCTTGCGGGTCCCGACGGCGGGGGGGCTCACCGGGGAGCTGTTTTTT.

CDR3 DNA: TGCGCCAGCAGCTTGGCCGGGCAGGGTGAAGCTTTCTTT. Protein sequence: CASSLAGQGEAFF. This sequence joins TRBV5-1 and TRBJ1-1; possible D gene TRBD1, 5 bases. The CDR3 totals 13 residues. The germline V and J ends were trimmed by 0 bases and 7 bases, with 10 bases remaining between them. Germline V gene sequence: CDR1 SGHRS, CDR2 YFSETQ.

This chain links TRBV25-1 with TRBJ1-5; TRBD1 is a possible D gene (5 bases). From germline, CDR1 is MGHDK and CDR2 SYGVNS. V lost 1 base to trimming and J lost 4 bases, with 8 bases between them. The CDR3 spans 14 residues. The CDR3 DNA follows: TGTGCCAGCAGTGAATCAGGGTTTAATCAGCCCCAGCATTTT. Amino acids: CASSESGFNQPQHF.

CDR3 bases: TGTGCCATCAGTGAGTCGGAGCCTAGCGGTTACGAGCAGTACTTC. Translation gives CAISESEPSGYEQYF. The V gene is TRBV10-3, the J gene TRBJ2-7, with 7 bases identical to TRBD2. The germline CDR1 and CDR2 sequences are ENHRY and SYGVKD. The CDR3 extends over 15 amino acids. The trim removed 0 bases at V and 4 bases at J, leaving 6 bases unmatched.

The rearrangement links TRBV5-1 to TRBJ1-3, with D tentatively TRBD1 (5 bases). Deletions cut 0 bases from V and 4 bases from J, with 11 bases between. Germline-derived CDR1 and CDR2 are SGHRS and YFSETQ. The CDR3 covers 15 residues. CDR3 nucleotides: TGCGCCAGCAGCTTGGACCCCAGGGACGGAAACACCATATATTTT. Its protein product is CASSLDPRDGNTIYF.

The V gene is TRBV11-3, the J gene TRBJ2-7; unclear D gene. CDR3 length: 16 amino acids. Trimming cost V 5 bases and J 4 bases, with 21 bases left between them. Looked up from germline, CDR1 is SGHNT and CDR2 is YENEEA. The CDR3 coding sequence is TGTGCCAGCAGCATAACAAAAGGGTCTACTTTTTACGAGCAGTACTTC. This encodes CASSITKGSTFYEQYF.

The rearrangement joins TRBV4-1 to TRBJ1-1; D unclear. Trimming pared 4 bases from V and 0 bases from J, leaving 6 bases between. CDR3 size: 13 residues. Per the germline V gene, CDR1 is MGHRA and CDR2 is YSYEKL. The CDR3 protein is CASSLSMNTEAFF. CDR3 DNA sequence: TGCGCCAGCAGCCTCAGCATGAACACTGAAGCTTTCTTT.

The CDR3 sequence is CASSPLQLTDGYTF. In DNA, the CDR3 is TGCGCCAGCAGCCCTCTTCAGCTAACCGATGGCTACACCTTC. The chain is built from TRBV4-1 and TRBJ1-2; D remains ambiguous. The germline V gene has CDR1 MGHRA and CDR2 YSYEKL. V gave up 4 bases and J gave up 6 bases, with 15 bases separating them. The CDR3 is made up of 14 amino acids.

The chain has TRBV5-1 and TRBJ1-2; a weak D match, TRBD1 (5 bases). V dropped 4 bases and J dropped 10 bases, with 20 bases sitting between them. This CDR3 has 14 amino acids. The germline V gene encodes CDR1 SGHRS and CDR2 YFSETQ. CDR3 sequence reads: CASSRGEQGHPYTF. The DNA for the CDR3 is TGCGCCAGCAGCCGGGGTGAGCAGGGCCACCCCTACACCTTC.

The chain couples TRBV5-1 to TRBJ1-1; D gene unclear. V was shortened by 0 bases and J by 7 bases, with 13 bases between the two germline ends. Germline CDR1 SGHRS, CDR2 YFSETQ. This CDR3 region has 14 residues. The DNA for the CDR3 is TGCGCCAGCAGCTTGGCCGCAAACTCCCATGAAGCTTTCTTT. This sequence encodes CASSLAANSHEAFF.

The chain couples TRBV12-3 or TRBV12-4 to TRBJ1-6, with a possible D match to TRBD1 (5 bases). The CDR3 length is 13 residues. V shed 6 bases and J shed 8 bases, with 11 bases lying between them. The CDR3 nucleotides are TGTGCCAGCAGGCAGGGATTTGATTCACCCCTCCACTTT. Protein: CASRQGFDSPLHF.

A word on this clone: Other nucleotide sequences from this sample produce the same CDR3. For the CDR3, the DNA is TGCGCCAGCAGTCCAGGACAAGGCACAGATACGCAGTATTTT. Amino acids: CASSPGQGTDTQYF. This rearrangement joins TRBV5-1 to TRBJ2-3; D may be TRBD1 (5 bases). The CDR3 covers 14 residues. Trimming shortened V by 5 bases and J by 1 base, and 11 bases separated the two germline ends. The germline V gene has CDR1 SGHRS and CDR2 YFSETQ. Based on the CDR3 plus reference TRBV5-1 and TRBJ2-3, the full variable domain is KAGVTQTPRYLIKTRGQQVTLSCSPISGHRSVSWYQQTPGQGLQFLFEYFSETQRNKGNFPGRFSGRQFSNSRSEMNVSTLELGDSALYLCASSPGQGTDTQYFGPGTRLTVL.

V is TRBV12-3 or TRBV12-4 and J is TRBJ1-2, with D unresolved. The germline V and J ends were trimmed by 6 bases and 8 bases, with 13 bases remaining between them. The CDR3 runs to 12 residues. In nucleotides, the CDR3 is TGTGCCAGCAGGATAGATAATCGGGGCTACACCTTC. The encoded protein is CASRIDNRGYTF.

The CDR3 DNA is TGTGCCAGCAGCTCGAATCCGAACACCGGGGAGCTGTTTTTT. Translation gives CASSSNPNTGELFF. This chain uses TRBV7-9 with TRBJ2-2; D is uncertain. The CDR3 has 14 residues. Trimming removed 4 bases from V and 0 bases from J, with 6 bases in between. Germline CDR1 reads SEHNR; CDR2 reads FQNEAQ (reference sequence).

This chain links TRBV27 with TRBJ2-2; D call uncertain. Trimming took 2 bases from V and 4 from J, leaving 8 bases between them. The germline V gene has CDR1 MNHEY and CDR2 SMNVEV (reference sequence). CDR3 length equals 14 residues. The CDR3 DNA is TGTGCCAGCAGTTTACAATGGGGCACCGGGGAGCTGTTTTTT. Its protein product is CASSLQWGTGELFF.

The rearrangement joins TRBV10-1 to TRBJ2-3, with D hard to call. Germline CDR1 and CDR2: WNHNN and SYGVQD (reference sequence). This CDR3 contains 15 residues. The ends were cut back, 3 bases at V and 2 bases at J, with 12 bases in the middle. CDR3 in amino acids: CASSDRSPNTDTQYF. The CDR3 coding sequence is TGCGCCAGCAGTGACAGGTCTCCCAACACAGATACGCAGTATTTT.

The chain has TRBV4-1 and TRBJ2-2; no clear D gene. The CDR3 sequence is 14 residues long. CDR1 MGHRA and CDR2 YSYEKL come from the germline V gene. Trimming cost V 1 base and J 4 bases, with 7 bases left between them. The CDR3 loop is CASSQAAPTGELFF. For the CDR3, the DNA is TGCGCCAGCAGCCAAGCGGCTCCCACCGGGGAGCTGTTTTTT.

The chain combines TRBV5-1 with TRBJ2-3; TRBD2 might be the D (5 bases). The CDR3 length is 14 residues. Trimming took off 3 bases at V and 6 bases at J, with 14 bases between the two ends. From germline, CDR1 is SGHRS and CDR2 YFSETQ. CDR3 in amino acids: CASSSTRTADTQYF. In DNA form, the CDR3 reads TGCGCCAGCAGCTCCACTAGGACGGCGGATACGCAGTATTTT.

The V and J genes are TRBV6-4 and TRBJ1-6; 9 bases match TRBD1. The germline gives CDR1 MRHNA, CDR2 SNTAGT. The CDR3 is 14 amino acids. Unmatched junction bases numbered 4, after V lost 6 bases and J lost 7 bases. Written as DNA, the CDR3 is TGTGCCAGCAGCCTCACAGGGGGCAATTCACCCCTCCACTTT. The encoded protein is CASSLTGGNSPLHF.

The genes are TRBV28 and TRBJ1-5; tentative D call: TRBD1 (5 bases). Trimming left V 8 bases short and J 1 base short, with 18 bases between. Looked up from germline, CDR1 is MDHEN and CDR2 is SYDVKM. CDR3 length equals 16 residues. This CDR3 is CASDKRAGPSNQPQHF. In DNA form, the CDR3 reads TGTGCCAGCGACAAGAGGGCAGGGCCAAGCAATCAGCCCCAGCATTTT.

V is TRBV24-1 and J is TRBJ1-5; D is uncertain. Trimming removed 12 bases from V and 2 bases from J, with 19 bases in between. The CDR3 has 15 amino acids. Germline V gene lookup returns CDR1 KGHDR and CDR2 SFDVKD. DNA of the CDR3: TGTGCCGCTGCCGCCGGGGAAAGGTGCAATCAGCCCCAGCATTTT. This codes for CAAAAGERCNQPQHF.

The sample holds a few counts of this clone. In nucleotides, the CDR3 is TGTGCCAGTAGTAGAAACACAGGGGCGAATTCCTACGAGCAGTACTTC. Its protein is CASSRNTGANSYEQYF. The V gene is TRBV19, the J gene TRBJ2-7; 7 nucleotides line up with TRBD1. Germline V gene data show CDR1 as LNHDA and CDR2 as SQIVND (reference sequence). Trimming removed 4 bases from V and 1 base from J; junction bases left unmatched: 10. CDR3 length: 16 amino acids.

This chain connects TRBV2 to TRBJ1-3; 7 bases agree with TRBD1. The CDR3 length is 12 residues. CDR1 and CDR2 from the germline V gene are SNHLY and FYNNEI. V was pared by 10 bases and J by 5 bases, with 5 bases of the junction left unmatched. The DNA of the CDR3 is TGTGCCATAACAGGGGACCGAAACACCATATATTTT. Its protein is CAITGDRNTIYF.